The clone carrying this T cell receptor beta chain was found once. Its antigen is unknown. The data are from a study of T cells in localized non-small cell lung cancer. Findings and caveats of the study: Sequencing involved a lone tumor region, leaving heterogeneity possible. A denser population of T cells in blood accompanied longer overall survival. Tumor showed lower T cell clonality than uninvolved adjacent lung, where it was highest.

The assay was immunoSEQ multiplex PCR, and TCRdb's table has in-frame clones only and misses some. In the table there are about 76,000 clones, about 81% of which are singletons. CDR3 length: 15 residues. V was shortened by 8 bases and J by 4 bases, with 21 bases between the two germline ends. Germline CDR1 reads MNHNS; CDR2 reads SASEGT. Sequencing was performed on peripheral blood, taken before any cancer treatment. This sequence joins TRBV6-1 and TRBJ2-7; D may match TRBD1 or TRBD2 (5 bases each). This receptor was obtained from a female donor older than 55 with stage I lung adenocarcinoma. The CDR3 is CASPRHEGNTYEQYF. DNA of the CDR3: TGTGCCAGCCCACGCCACGAGGGGAATACTTACGAGCAGTACTTC.